This T cell receptor beta chain stems from a study of shared clonotypes between healthy human individuals. At the level of the study: The composition of the donors was two women and a few men aged 18 to 49.

Healthy adults negative for HIV, lacking recent acute infections or vaccinations, served as donors. Germline assignment: CDR1 SGHTA and CDR2 FQGNSA. CDR3 length: 13 residues. The germline V and J ends were trimmed by 5 bases and 4 bases, with 10 bases remaining between them. Per the study methods: Filtering differed because ImmunoSEQ produced junction-only sequences that carried no quality scores. The assay was immunoSEQ multiplex PCR, and TCRdb's table has in-frame clones only and misses some. Clone size and the V and J calls come from that table; the DNA yielded D and trimming. This table holds about half a million clones, roughly 85% found once.

Sequencing used PBMCs. The TCR originated in a woman aged 40 to 50 in good health. Some clones in this sample may be carry-over from other donors' samples. The genes are TRBV7-2 and TRBJ2-3; D remains unclear. The CDR3 here is CASSLSDADTQYF. The CDR3 DNA reads as TGTGCCAGCAGCCTCAGTGATGCAGATACGCAGTATTTT.